What follows describes a single T cell receptor (beta chain). The antigen is not known. Assay used: immunoSEQ multiplex PCR; TCRdb lists only in-frame clones, some missing. Of some 66,000 clones listed, roughly 87% were seen once; the top ten hold 15% to 20%. The CDR3 loop spans 16 amino acids. Germline CDR1 reads SGDLS; CDR2 reads YYNGEE. V gave up 0 bases and J gave up 1 base; unmatched junction bases: 3. This entry comes from a study of T cell responses to AZD1222 COVID-19 vaccine. Study-wide results and caveats: The peak T cell response came first, and repertoires were sampled only after it. Dominant CD4 TCR responses targeted spike regions 160-218 and 743-854. Spike-specific TCR breadth and depth both grew after two AZD1222 doses.

This TCR was sampled from an adult in good health. Material: peripheral blood, obtained on day 0 of AZD1222 vaccination. The V and J genes are TRBV9 and TRBJ2-3, with 9 positions matching TRBD2. The CDR3 loop is CASSVGAGGGTDTQYF. For the CDR3, the DNA is TGTGCCAGCAGCGTAGGGGCGGGAGGGGGCACAGATACGCAGTATTTT.